What follows describes a single T cell receptor (beta chain). The entry originates in a study of control samples from healthy donors and cancer patients. The CDR3 loop spans 18 amino acids. The germline gives CDR1 SGHDN, CDR2 FVKESK. Trimming stripped 1 base from V and 2 bases from J, with 20 bases between. TCRdb's copy holds only in-frame clones and misses some; the assay was immunoSEQ multiplex PCR. The data hold 90,000 to 150,000 clones, with around 88% observed a single time. This clonotype was sampled from a man aged 40-49 years in good health. Sequencing used blood. The chain carries TRBV14 and TRBJ1-1; D may be TRBD1 (6 bases). The CDR3 reads CASSQGKLARGANTEAFF. CDR3 bases: TGTGCCAGCAGCCAAGGAAAACTCGCCCGGGGGGCAAACACTGAAGCTTTCTTT.